A selection of T cell receptor beta chains follows, all from one sample in a study of cytomegalovirus exposure and HLA in healthy donors. Profiled with immunoSEQ multiplex PCR; TCRdb holds only in-frame clones, not every one. The profile shows 100,000 to 150,000 clones, about two thirds of them singletons. The sample was PBMCs. The receptors originated from a man aged 30-40 years in good health and CMV-seronegative. Each CDR3 is given with its conserved first and last residue. The size field is filled for only some rows; it gives once, few, many or a size class.

size | V | CDR3
NA | TRBV27 | CASSPRWSGTSGGPYEQYF
NA | TRBV5-1 | CASSQTLGSQSGNTIYF
NA | TRBV28 | CASSLGPTKPYEQYF
NA | TRBV2 | CASSSGLAGSYEQYF
NA | TRBV5-1 | CASSLGTGINYGYTF
NA | TRBV10-3 | CAISIRIGEKLFF
NA | TRBV18 | CASSGQGPSGELFF
NA | TRBV9 | CASSVGSSGGATETQYF
NA | TRBV9 | CASSYGTAGDTIYF
NA | TRBV6-6 | CASSYSLGPEAFF
few | TRBV4-3 | CASSQETGGGNQPQHF
NA | TRBV7-8 | CASSLVQGSLISGYTF
few | TRBV28 | CASSPLSGGRDEQFF
NA | TRBV13 | CASSIGGLDNSPLHF
NA | TRBV9 | CASSPTSGGRGEQFF
NA | TRBV27 | CASTTTGDRLFF
NA | TRBV5-1 | CASSWGQGARNTEAFF
NA | TRBV28 | CASSLGTSGGIEQFF
few | TRBV6-6 | CASLLGLPSNQPQHF
few | TRBV9 | CASSVMGGVSEQYF
NA | TRBV7-7 | CASSLASGVNEQFF
once | TRBV28 | CASSSGQGAREKLFF
NA | TRBV5-6 | CASSLGGGGISYEQYF
NA | TRBV20-1 | CSAQYFTEAFF
NA | TRBV5-6 | CASSLTGSSYGYTF